In its sample, the clone carrying this TCR beta chain was seen many times. Its antigen is not identified. The source of the sample is a study of regulatory T cells in long-lasting Graves disease. The germline V gene has CDR1 MDHEN and CDR2 SYDVKM. Trimming took off 5 bases at V and 4 bases at J, with 17 bases between the two ends. The CDR3 covers 15 residues. TCR beta libraries were built with iRepertoire HTBI primers and Arm-PCR of CDR3 regions. One entry per CDR3 protein results from TCRdb running MiXCR on the multiplex PCR reads. The sample carries approximately 300,000 distinct CDR3 sequences, 18% recorded once. General study findings and limits: Newly diagnosed patients shared around 910 public clonotypes; persistent patients shared more than 2,500.

Time point described: newly diagnosed GD, antithyroid drugs for less than 3 months. PBMCs provided the RNA from which the TCR library was made. The receptor was isolated from a female donor with Graves disease. V gene TRBV28 combines with J gene TRBJ1-2, with D possibly being TRBD1 (6 bases). This specimen consisted of peripheral blood mononuclear cells (PBMCs), obtained at new diagnosis, from a patient treated with antithyroid drugs. The CDR3 DNA reads as TGTGCCAGCAGTCCTCGGAGGGGGGCCTTCTATGGCTACACCTTC. It specifies CASSPRRGAFYGYTF.